What follows are 3 T cell receptor beta chains derived from one specimen sequenced in a study of blood T cell repertoires in COVID-19. TCRdb's copy holds only in-frame clones and misses some; the assay was immunoSEQ multiplex PCR. Seen here are roughly 250,000 clones, about 80% observed once, and the top ten hold about 3.1%. The sample was peripheral blood. The receptors derive from a woman over 75 with acute or convalescent COVID-19.

The chain links TRBV27 to TRBJ2-7, with D possibly TRBD1 on 7 matching bases. V was trimmed by 2 bases and J by 7 bases, leaving 24 bases between them. The CDR3 consists of 17 residues. The V gene's germline CDR1 is MNHEY and CDR2 SMNVEV (reference sequence). CDR3 sequence: CASSLNGGGGARGEQYF. The CDR3 nucleotides read TGTGCCAGCAGTTTAAACGGAGGAGGGGGCGCCCGGGGGGAGCAGTACTTC.

This chain links TRBV4-3 with TRBJ1-2; D gene unclear. The CDR3 runs to 15 residues. Germline V CDR1 and CDR2: LGHNA, YSLEER. The V end was cut by 0 bases, the J end by 9 bases, with 17 bases between. CDR3 residues: CASSQESGRLFRYTF. For the CDR3, the DNA is TGCGCCAGCAGCCAAGAGTCAGGCCGATTATTCCGCTACACCTTC.

This clone was seen once. V gene TRBV19 combines with J gene TRBJ2-7, with a tentative D call TRBD2 (6 bases). CDR1 is LNHDA and CDR2 is SQIVND in the germline V gene (reference sequence). The CDR3 length is 14 residues. Trimming took 6 bases from V and 3 from J, leaving 15 bases between them. The CDR3 DNA is TGTGCCAGTAGCCCAGCGGGCTACCTCTACGAGCAGTACTTC. Translating it yields CASSPAGYLYEQYF.